This T cell receptor beta chain emerged from a study of blood T cells in healthy people across ages. This CDR3 comprises 12 residues. Germline V gives CDR1 SGHTA, CDR2 FQGNSA. The germline V and J ends were trimmed by 4 bases and 10 bases, with 13 bases remaining between them. Then a second PCR, running about 7 to 11 cycles, was carried out with a sample-barcoded 5' primer and a J-beta primer mix. TCRdb independently ran MiXCR on the 5' RACE reads; one entry per CDR3 protein. The table includes 780,000 or so distinct CDR3 sequences, less than 70% detected once. This clonotype was detected a few times. Each donor gave approximately 9.7 milliliters of peripheral blood.

Sequencing was done on a sample of blood. The V and J genes are TRBV7-2 and TRBJ1-2; a possible D gene is TRBD1 (5 bases). This sequence originates from a man older than 75 in good health. The CDR3 sequence is CASSSPGRSYTF. For the CDR3, the DNA is TGTGCCAGCAGCTCCCCGGGACGTTCCTACACCTTC.